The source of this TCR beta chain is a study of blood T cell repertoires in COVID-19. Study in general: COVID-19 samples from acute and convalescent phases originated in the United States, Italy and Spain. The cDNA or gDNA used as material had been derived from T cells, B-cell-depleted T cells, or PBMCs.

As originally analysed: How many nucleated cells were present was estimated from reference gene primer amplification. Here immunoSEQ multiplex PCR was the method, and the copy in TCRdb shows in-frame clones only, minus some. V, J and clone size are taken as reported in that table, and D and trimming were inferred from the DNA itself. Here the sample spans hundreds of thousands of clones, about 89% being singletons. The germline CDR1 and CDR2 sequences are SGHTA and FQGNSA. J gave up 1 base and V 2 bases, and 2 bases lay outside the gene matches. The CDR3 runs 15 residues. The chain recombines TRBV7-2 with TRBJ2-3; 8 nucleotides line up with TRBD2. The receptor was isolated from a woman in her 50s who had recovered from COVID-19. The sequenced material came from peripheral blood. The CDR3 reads CASSLREGRTDTQYF. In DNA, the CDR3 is TGTGCCAGCAGCTTACGGGAGGGACGCACAGATACGCAGTATTTT.